These T cell receptor beta chains were read from a single sample in a study of cytomegalovirus exposure and HLA in healthy donors. The data were produced by immunoSEQ multiplex PCR, yet TCRdb's version contains in-frame clones alone and is incomplete. The sample consists of under 150,000 clones, 60% to 80% of them appearing once. What was sequenced was PBMCs. The receptors here all came from a man between 18 and 35 years old in good health and CMV-seropositive. CDR3s include the opening cysteine and the closing phenylalanine or tryptophan. The order of the fields is clone size, J gene, V gene, D gene, CDR3 protein, CDR3 DNA. The D gene is left open where the match is weak. Clone size is stated in some rows and not others, as once, few, many or a class when expanded.

>NA|TRBJ2-4|TRBV5-1|NA
CASSLEGAGNIQYF
TGCGCCAGCAGCTTGGAGGGCGCGGGAAACATTCAGTACTTC
>NA|TRBJ1-2|TRBV10-1|NA
CASSVRKAGGYTF
TGCGCCAGCAGTGTTCGGAAGGCAGGGGGCTACACCTTC
>once|TRBJ2-5|TRBV11-2|TRBD2
CASRKSGGNPPETQYF
TGTGCCAGCAGGAAGAGCGGGGGGAACCCCCCGGAGACCCAGTACTTC
>NA|TRBJ2-3|TRBV1|NA
CTSSQGTGYTDTQYF
TGCACCAGCAGCCAAGGGACAGGTTACACAGATACGCAGTATTTT
>NA|TRBJ2-2|TRBV19|NA
CASSADTPYTGELFF
TGTGCCAGTAGTGCTGACACCCCCTACACCGGGGAGCTGTTTTTT
>NA|TRBJ2-6|TRBV2|NA
CASSGLLTVLTF
TGTGCCAGCAGTGGTCTCTTAACAGTCCTGACTTTC
>NA|TRBJ2-3|TRBV11-3|NA
CASSLDVGIRTDTQYF
TGTGCCAGCAGCTTAGATGTCGGGATTCGGACAGATACGCAGTATTTT
>once|TRBJ2-1|TRBV19|NA
CASSKFHGTYNEQFF
TGTGCCAGTAGCAAATTCCACGGGACCTACAATGAGCAGTTCTTC
>NA|TRBJ1-3|TRBV5-1|NA
CASSLEAGRWDTIYF
TGCGCCAGCAGCTTGGAGGCAGGCAGATGGGACACCATATATTTT
>NA|TRBJ1-1|TRBV18|NA
CASSPKQGEGNTEAFF
TGTGCCAGCTCACCGAAACAGGGTGAAGGGAACACTGAAGCTTTCTTT
>NA|TRBJ2-7|TRBV5-6|TRBD1
CASSLGTGGYEQYF
TGTGCCAGCAGCTTGGGGACAGGGGGCTACGAGCAGTACTTC
>NA|TRBJ2-2|TRBV6-1|NA
CATIAGELFF
TGTGCCACCATAGCCGGGGAGCTGTTTTTT
>few|TRBJ1-2|TRBV12-5|NA
CASGPADRDSHGYTF
TGTGCTAGTGGGCCAGCCGACCGGGATTCCCATGGCTACACCTTC
>NA|TRBJ2-1|TRBV6-5|NA
CASTSGIPYNEQFF
TGTGCCAGCACGTCAGGGATCCCCTACAATGAGCAGTTCTTC